Listed below are T cell receptor beta chains from one sample, sequenced in a study of circulating and synovial CD4+ cells in juvenile arthritis. Some clones are missing from TCRdb's copy, which holds only in-frame ones; the method was immunoSEQ multiplex PCR. The sample has approximately 15,000 clones; approximately 89% are singletons. Sequenced material: CD4+ T cells from blood. The receptors come from a human donor with juvenile idiopathic arthritis. The CDR3 runs from the conserved cysteine through the conserved F or W. The D gene is left open where the match is weak.

J	V	D	CDR3
TRBJ2-5	TRBV7-3	-	CASSLASRASRETQYF
TRBJ2-1	TRBV12-5	-	CASGLAPKTNSSYNEQFF
TRBJ2-1	TRBV5-1	-	CASSDIRSYNEQFF
TRBJ1-5	TRBV5-1	TRBD1	CASSGRTGGDYSNQPQHF
TRBJ1-2	TRBV27	TRBD1	CASSDRGRANYGYTF
TRBJ1-5	TRBV2	-	CASSEGAQSNQPQHF
TRBJ2-1	TRBV5-5	TRBD2	CASGSAGGLSYNEQFF
TRBJ1-1	TRBV18	-	CASSPPGGTEAFF
TRBJ1-1	TRBV7-9	TRBD1	CASSLGLGDRGAEAFF
TRBJ1-1	TRBV5-5	TRBD1	CASSRQGARTEAFF
TRBJ1-3	TRBV18	-	CASSPFGLTGSGNTIYF
TRBJ2-7	TRBV7-6	TRBD2	CASSLAASGPYEQYF
TRBJ1-1	TRBV7-9	-	CASSLDGGVTEAFF
TRBJ1-6	TRBV19	-	CASSSSRDSPLHF
TRBJ2-3	TRBV7-6	TRBD2	CASSFGGGDTDTQYF
TRBJ2-5	TRBV5-1	TRBD2	CASSLAKGTSRGETQYF
TRBJ2-7	TRBV5-6	-	CASSWPDRYEQYF
TRBJ1-2	TRBV7-2	-	CASSLGAAFVGYGYTF
TRBJ2-7	TRBV29-1	-	CSARFGYEQYF
TRBJ1-5	TRBV4-2	-	CASSQTSGRGNQPQHF
TRBJ2-5	TRBV5-1	TRBD2	CASSFSRGETNSQETQYF